Here is one T cell receptor (beta chain) with its context. The method was immunoSEQ multiplex PCR; TCRdb's version includes in-frame clones alone and lacks a portion of them. The data hold around 270,000 clones, with roughly 80% observed a single time. This entry comes from a study of blood T cell repertoires in COVID-19. The junction had 8 bases not matched to a gene; V was cut back by 0 bases and J by 4 bases. The CDR3 is 17 amino acids. Germline lookup yields CDR1 LGHDT and CDR2 YNNKEL (reference sequence). The chain combines TRBV3-1 (or the pseudogene TRBV3-2) with TRBJ2-5; 10 bases are a match to TRBD2. The specimen was peripheral blood. This receptor was identified in a person aged 70 to 80 with COVID-19, enrolled during active disease. The CDR3 here is CASSQDTLAGAGETQYF. The CDR3 DNA is TGTGCCAGCAGCCAAGATACGCTAGCGGGGGCCGGAGAGACCCAGTACTTC.